This T cell receptor beta chain appears in the sequencing data of a study of PD-1 blockade in mismatch repair-deficient tumors. The assay was immunoSEQ multiplex PCR, and TCRdb's table has in-frame clones only and misses some. The data show roughly 45,000 clones, more than 65% seen once. As concerns this clone: Its antigen remains unidentified.

General study findings and limits: Tumor-resident clones, often absent from pretreatment blood, expanded after pembrolizumab and then contracted.

Sequencing used PBMCs, obtained before pembrolizumab treatment. This clonotype was sampled from an adult with mismatch repair-deficient cancer.

In DNA, the CDR3 is TGTGCCAGCAGCTCGCGTCCGGGATGGGGCCGTAACACTGAAGCTTTCTTT. Its protein product is CASSSRPGWGRNTEAFF. This chain uses TRBV7-9 with TRBJ1-1; D perhaps matches TRBD1 (5 bases). V lost 4 bases and J lost 2, with 20 bases in between. The germline V gene has CDR1 SEHNR and CDR2 FQNEAQ (reference sequence). CDR3 length: 17 amino acids.